These 20 T cell receptor beta chains were sequenced from one sample in a study of blood T cell repertoires in COVID-19. Generated by immunoSEQ multiplex PCR, the TCRdb table keeps only in-frame clones and is missing some. This table holds 180,000 or so clones, approximately 80% found once. Source material: peripheral blood. The receptors derive from a woman in her forties with COVID-19, enrolled during active disease.

Points on this clone: At one boundary the junction diverges from the germline segment, which might be a read error. This chain joins TRBV18 and TRBJ2-5; possible D gene TRBD1, 6 bases. Per the germline V gene, CDR1 is KGHSH and CDR2 is LQKENI. The CDR3 is 13 amino acids. DNA of the CDR3: TGTGCCAGCTCACCGGGACAACAAGAGATCCAGTACTTC. Translation gives CASSPGQQEIQYF.

The table lists this clone with a few counts. The rearrangement uses TRBV2 and TRBJ2-2; D is ambiguous. The V end lost 7 bases, the J end lost 1 base, and 13 bases lay between the germline ends. This CDR3 is 15 amino acids long. Germline CDR1 SNHLY, CDR2 FYNNEI. CDR3 in amino acids: CASKSLNRNTGELFF. CDR3 in DNA: TGTGCCAGCAAAAGTCTGAACAGGAACACCGGGGAGCTGTTTTTT.

There are a few counts of this clone. The chain uses TRBV3-1 (or the pseudogene TRBV3-2) and TRBJ2-1; no clear D gene. Germline-derived CDR1 and CDR2 are LGHDT and YNNKEL (reference sequence). Trimming shortened V by 4 bases and J by 4 bases, and 5 bases separated the two germline ends. This CDR3 has 12 residues. This CDR3 is CASSPGYNEQFF. CDR3 nucleotides: TGTGCCAGCAGCCCCGGGTACAATGAGCAGTTCTTC.

V and J are TRBV7-3 and TRBJ2-7; 14 nucleotides agree with TRBD2. CDR1 SGHTA and CDR2 FQGTGA come from the germline V gene. The CDR3 extends over 19 amino acids. The ends lost 0 bases at V and 3 bases at J; junction bases unmatched: 10. Here the CDR3 reads CASSLTSAPTSGRDYEQYF. The CDR3 region has the DNA TGTGCCAGCAGCTTAACCTCCGCGCCGACTAGCGGGAGGGACTACGAGCAGTACTTC.

The CDR3 reads CASSPGLAGGPLGELFF. Written as DNA, the CDR3 is TGTGCCAGCAGCCCCGGACTAGCGGGGGGTCCTTTGGGGGAGCTGTTTTTT. The V gene is TRBV13, the J gene TRBJ2-2, with TRBD2 identical over 14 bases. CDR3 length equals 17 residues. CDR1 and CDR2 from the germline V gene are PRHDT and FYEKMQ (reference sequence). J was trimmed by 8 bases and V by 5 bases; bases with no gene match: 10.

The chain uses TRBV19 and TRBJ2-7; possibly TRBD2 for D (6 bases). CDR1 is LNHDA and CDR2 is SQIVND in the germline V gene (reference sequence). The CDR3 covers 15 residues. V was cut by 3 bases and J by 0 bases, with 12 bases left in between. DNA of the CDR3: TGTGCCAGTAGTATTGGCGGGATGAGCTCCTACGAGCAGTACTTC. It translates to CASSIGGMSSYEQYF.

This chain connects TRBV27 to TRBJ2-3; 8 nucleotides align to TRBD2. V shed 3 bases and J 4 bases; nucleotides not matched to a gene: 3. Germline CDR1 is MNHEY and CDR2 is SMNVEV (reference sequence). CDR3 length equals 14 residues. CDR3 bases: TGTGCCAGCAGTTTGCGGGGGGCCTCAGATACGCAGTATTTT. This gives the protein CASSLRGASDTQYF.

The chain recombines TRBV7-3 with TRBJ2-3, with TRBD2 as a possible D gene (6 bases). CDR3 size: 12 residues. V lost 5 bases and J lost 5, with 8 bases in between. Germline lookup yields CDR1 SGHTA and CDR2 FQGTGA. The CDR3 sequence: CASSARGDTQYF. CDR3 sequence (DNA): TGTGCCAGCAGCGCGCGGGGAGATACGCAGTATTTT.

CDR3 sequence reads: CASSARDRLNYGYTF. Here the CDR3 DNA reads TGTGCCAGCAGCGCTCGGGACAGACTAAACTATGGCTACACCTTC. V and J are TRBV9 and TRBJ1-2; TRBD1 aligns across 7 bases. Germline V lookup: CDR1 SGDLS, CDR2 YYNGEE. The J segment lost 2 bases and the V segment lost 3 bases, leaving 7 bases of the junction unmatched. The CDR3 runs 15 residues.

This clone was seen more than once but under ten times. This chain uses TRBV27 with TRBJ2-1; 12 bases map to TRBD2. Trimming removed 3 bases from V and 5 bases from J; junction bases left unmatched: 5. CDR1 is MNHEY, CDR2 SMNVEV, per germline (reference sequence). This CDR3 has 16 residues. CDR3 loop: CASSFLTSGGNNEQFF. As DNA, the CDR3 is TGTGCCAGCAGTTTTCTGACTAGCGGGGGAAACAATGAGCAGTTCTTC.

The chain couples TRBV27 to TRBJ2-7; D perhaps matches TRBD1 (7 bases). This CDR3 has 12 residues. Trimming removed 7 bases at V and 11 bases at J, with 18 bases between. Per germline, CDR1 MNHEY and CDR2 SMNVEV (reference sequence). The chain's CDR3 is CASTGDSQREYF. CDR3 bases: TGTGCCAGCACGGGGGACAGCCAGCGAGAGTACTTC.

The V call is TRBV7-5, the J call TRBJ2-7; the D call of TRBD1 is as the table states it, not checked on the DNA. TRBV7-5 is labeled a pseudogene. The CDR3 sequence is 17 residues long. Written as DNA, the CDR3 is TGTGTCAGAAGCTTCCCCCAGGAGTTAGGGGGCTCCTACGAGCAGTACGTC. It is translated as CVRSFPQELGGSYEQYV.

CDR3 loop: CASSSLDLNTEAFF. In DNA, the CDR3 is TGTGCCAGCAGTTCATTGGACTTGAACACTGAAGCTTTCTTT. The chain carries TRBV6-5 and TRBJ1-1; D gene unclear. Germline values: CDR1 MNHEY, CDR2 SVGAGI. V dropped 4 bases and J dropped 0 bases, with 9 bases sitting between them. The CDR3 is 14 amino acids.

This chain connects TRBV19 to TRBJ2-2; maybe TRBD1 (6 bases). Trimming removed 4 bases from V and 3 bases from J, with 15 bases in between. Germline V gene lookup returns CDR1 LNHDA and CDR2 SQIVND (reference sequence). The CDR3 is 16 residues long. The CDR3 loop reads CASSTRAGVDTGELFF. CDR3 in DNA: TGTGCCAGTAGTACCCGAGCAGGGGTAGACACCGGGGAGCTGTTTTTT.

The chain uses TRBV29-1 and TRBJ2-2, with D possibly matching TRBD2 (6 bases). Trimming left V 4 bases short and J 4 bases short, with 19 bases between. The CDR3 covers 16 residues. Germline loops: CDR1 SQVTM, CDR2 ANQGSEA. The CDR3 spells CSVGSGLDGSTGELFF. The DNA of the CDR3 is TGCAGCGTTGGCTCAGGGCTGGACGGGAGCACCGGGGAGCTGTTTTTT.

The chain has TRBV12-3 or TRBV12-4 and TRBJ1-2, with D perhaps matching TRBD1 (5 bases). Between the trimmed V and J ends, which lost 2 bases and 5 bases, there was a span of 9 bases. This CDR3 comprises 13 residues. The CDR3 loop is CASSLIGVYGYTF. DNA for the CDR3: TGTGCCAGCAGTTTAATAGGGGTATATGGCTACACCTTC.

V and J are TRBV6-1 and TRBJ2-1; D unclear. Germline V gene sequence: CDR1 MNHNS, CDR2 SASEGT. Trimming stripped 3 bases from V and 4 bases from J, with 13 bases between. CDR3 length: 15 residues. CDR3 nucleotides: TGTGCCAGCAGTGACCAGTCGGAACTATACAATGAGCAGTTCTTC. This codes for CASSDQSELYNEQFF.

The J gene is TRBJ2-7, the V gene TRBV4-1, with 8 bases fitting TRBD2. Germline values: CDR1 MGHRA, CDR2 YSYEKL. The CDR3 extends over 14 amino acids. V dropped 5 bases and J dropped 6; count of bases not matched to a gene: 9. Here the CDR3 reads CASSSGGLGVEQYF. CDR3 nucleotides: TGCGCCAGCAGCAGCGGGGGCCTGGGTGTCGAGCAGTACTTC.

The chain is built from TRBV28 and TRBJ1-6; D not resolved. V lost 8 bases, J lost 6 bases, and 14 bases lay in between. The CDR3 spans 14 residues. CDR1 MDHEN and CDR2 SYDVKM come from the germline V gene. The CDR3 DNA follows: TGTGCCAGCCGCCGACAAGTTTTTAATTCACCCCTCCACTTT. Translated: CASRRQVFNSPLHF.

The CDR3 DNA reads TGTGCCAGCAGCCCAACGATTGGAGGGGTGGCAGATACGCAGTATTTT. This translates into CASSPTIGGVADTQYF. The rearrangement joins TRBV6-4 to TRBJ2-3, with D possibly TRBD2 on 6 matching bases. V dropped 6 bases and J dropped 4 bases, with 20 bases sitting between them. This CDR3 contains 16 residues. Germline CDR1 MRHNA, CDR2 SNTAGT.